This T cell receptor (beta chain) was profiled in a study of T cell repertoires in cytomegalovirus infection. For the study at large: Public TCR beta signatures indicated both CMV infection and matching HLA type. General study points: HLA-C-restricted, CMV-specific TCR beta clonotypes were dominant ex vivo.

The CDR3 extends over 13 amino acids. J was trimmed by 9 bases and V by 6 bases; bases with no gene match: 8. CDR1 is MNHEY and CDR2 is SVGAGI in the germline V gene. One entry per CDR3 protein results from TCRdb running MiXCR on the reads. The repertoire has about 530,000 distinct CDR3 sequences, 26% of them found once; the top ten carry around 14%. A remark on this clonotype: Its matching antigen is unknown.

The V call is TRBV6-5, the J call TRBJ2-1; 7 bases fit TRBD1. The material sequenced was PBMCs. This TCR came from a human donor in good health (CMV status not recorded). Some clones in this sample may be carry-over from other donors' samples. CDR3: CASSPRQGAEQFF. In nucleotides, the CDR3 is TGTGCCAGCAGCCCTCGACAGGGAGCTGAGCAGTTCTTC.